This T cell receptor beta chain comes out of a study of blood T cell repertoires in COVID-19. Study as a whole: The United States, Italy and Spain supplied acute and convalescent COVID-19 samples. Sample material is recorded as cDNA or gDNA derived from T cells, B-cell-depleted T cells, or PBMCs.

This clone occurred once. Per the original data handling: The authors estimated nucleated cell counts from reference gene primer amplification. Profiled with immunoSEQ multiplex PCR; TCRdb holds only in-frame clones, not every one. That table supplies the V and J calls and clone size; D and trimming were determined from the DNA. Of 150,000 to 190,000 clones in the sample, 80% to 90% were seen once. Trimming pared 1 base from V and 11 bases from J, leaving 18 bases between. This CDR3 spans 15 amino acids. Germline CDR1 and CDR2: MNHNS and SASEGT. The origin of this receptor is a woman aged 40 to 50 with acute or convalescent COVID-19. The chain couples TRBV6-1 to TRBJ1-5; tentative D call: TRBD1 (5 bases). Material: peripheral blood. CDR3 sequence: CASSEDGAGGLAQHF. The CDR3 nucleotides read TGTGCCAGCAGTGAAGACGGGGCGGGGGGTTTGGCCCAGCATTTT.